These 5 T cell receptor beta chains share one sample of origin, sequenced in a study of blood T cells in healthy people across ages. PCR was performed a second time for about 7 to 12 cycles using a sample-barcoded 5' primer and a J-beta primer mix. TCRdb re-analysed the 5' RACE reads in MiXCR, keeping a single row per CDR3 protein. The table shows about 1.4 million distinct CDR3 sequences, with around 59% occurring only once. Sequenced material: blood. Receptors were obtained from a man between 18 and 29 years old in good health.

The table lists this clonotype with a count of one. This CDR3 is CASSVSTNWQSYNEQFF. Here the CDR3 DNA reads TGTGCCAGCAGCGTATCCACCAACTGGCAATCCTACAATGAGCAGTTCTTC. The rearrangement links TRBV9 to TRBJ2-1; D is undetermined. V lost 1 base and J 1 base, leaving 15 bases between the germline ends. The CDR3 has 17 residues. The germline gives CDR1 SGDLS, CDR2 YYNGEE.

The rearrangement joins TRBV7-2 to TRBJ1-2; 7 bases line up with TRBD1. Unmatched junction bases numbered 12, after V lost 7 bases and J lost 4 bases. This CDR3 contains 15 residues. The germline CDR1 and CDR2 sequences are SGHTA and FQGNSA. The CDR3 DNA reads as TGTGCCAGCACCTTGGTCAGGGGGGGATCCTATGGCTACACCTTC. Protein sequence: CASTLVRGGSYGYTF.

V is TRBV10-3 and J is TRBJ2-1; 7 bases are a match to TRBD2. The CDR3 is 15 residues long. Unmatched junction bases numbered 1, after V lost 2 bases and J lost 0 bases. Germline CDR1 and CDR2: ENHRY and SYGVKD. CDR3 region: CAISEREASYNEQFF. In DNA form, the CDR3 reads TGTGCCATCAGTGAGCGGGAGGCCTCCTACAATGAGCAGTTCTTC.

This rearrangement joins TRBV7-2 to TRBJ2-2; TRBD2 is a possible D gene (7 bases). The CDR3 has 15 amino acids. The germline V and J ends were trimmed by 1 base and 3 bases, with 9 bases remaining between them. CDR1 and CDR2 from the germline V gene are SGHTA and FQGNSA. Here the CDR3 reads CASSLGGGDTGELFF. Written as DNA, the CDR3 is TGTGCCAGCAGCTTAGGAGGGGGGGACACCGGGGAGCTGTTTTTT.

This clonotype turned up a few times. The chain is built from TRBV15 and TRBJ2-1, with 8 positions matching TRBD2. This CDR3 spans 18 amino acids. Trimming removed 3 bases from V and 4 bases from J; junction bases left unmatched: 14. Germline V lookup: CDR1 LNHNV, CDR2 YYDKDF (reference sequence). This CDR3 is CATSRDSPSASGYNEQFF. Here the CDR3 DNA reads TGTGCCACCAGCAGGGACTCCCCCTCGGCTAGCGGGTACAATGAGCAGTTCTTC. Full variable domain (missing parts from reference TRBV15 and TRBJ2-1): DAMVIQNPRYQVTQFGKPVTLSCSQTLNHNVMYWYQQKSSQAPKLLFHYYDKDFNNEADTPDNFQSRRPNTSFCFLDIRSPGLGDTAMYLCATSRDSPSASGYNEQFFGPGTRLTVL.